Shown below are 21 T cell receptor beta chains from a single sample sequenced in a study of CD8+CD57+ T cells in acquired aplastic anemia. TCR beta VDJ and CDR3 were profiled, and genomic DNA was the template. Using its own MiXCR run on the reads, TCRdb lists one record per CDR3 protein. The sample records a few hundred thousand distinct CDR3 sequences, roughly three fifths being singletons. Material for sequencing was sorted CD4+, CD8+, or CD8+CD57+ T cells (not recorded which) from PBMCs. The receptors shown here come from a human donor with severe aplastic anemia or a healthy control (not recorded which).

In its sample, this clonotype was seen a few times. J is TRBJ2-2 and V is TRBV19; TRBD1 agrees at 9 bases. From germline, CDR1 is LNHDA and CDR2 SQIVND (reference sequence). This CDR3 is 15 amino acids long. The V gene end was trimmed by 6 bases and the J gene end by 4 bases; junction bases not matched to a gene: 6. DNA for the CDR3: TGTGCCAGTAGACCCGGGACAGGGACCACCGGGGAGCTGTTTTTT. Translating it yields CASRPGTGTTGELFF.

V is TRBV7-9 and J is TRBJ2-2; D possibly corresponds to TRBD2 (5 bases). The V gene lost 2 bases and the J gene lost 9 bases, with 13 bases spanning the gap. The CDR3 loop spans 14 amino acids. Germline V gives CDR1 SEHNR, CDR2 FQNEAQ (reference sequence). DNA for the CDR3: TGTGCCAGCAGCTTATGGCCGGGGTCCAGGGAGCTGTTTTTT. Translation gives CASSLWPGSRELFF.

The chain has TRBV2 and TRBJ2-3; 8 bases are a match to TRBD1. Trimming removed 6 bases from V and 1 base from J; junction bases left unmatched: 6. Germline CDR1 and CDR2: SNHLY and FYNNEI. The CDR3 consists of 15 residues. The CDR3 sequence: CASRDQGAGTDTQYF. The CDR3 region has the DNA TGTGCCAGCAGGGACCAGGGGGCTGGCACAGATACGCAGTATTTT.

V usage is TRBV19 and J usage is TRBJ1-6; TRBD1 might be the D (5 bases). Germline CDR1 and CDR2: LNHDA and SQIVND (reference sequence). V lost 6 bases, J lost 7 bases, and 13 bases lay in between. The CDR3 sequence is 14 residues long. The CDR3 is CASSTGITNSPLHF. The CDR3 DNA is TGTGCCAGTAGCACAGGCATTACGAATTCACCCCTCCACTTT.

The chain joins TRBV7-9 to TRBJ2-7, with 9 bases identical to TRBD2. The CDR3 totals 14 residues. Germline CDR1 is SEHNR and CDR2 is FQNEAQ (reference sequence). J was trimmed by 3 bases and V by 3 bases; bases with no gene match: 3. Here the CDR3 DNA reads TGTGCCAGCAGCTTTCCAGCGGGGGGCTACGAGCAGTACTTC. Its protein is CASSFPAGGYEQYF.

V usage is TRBV7-6 and J usage is TRBJ2-1, with 7 bases aligning to TRBD2. Per germline, CDR1 SGHVS and CDR2 FNYEAQ. The CDR3 sequence is 16 residues long. The V segment lost 4 bases and the J segment 8 bases; nucleotides outside the gene matches: 14. CDR3: CASSSLDGTILDEQFF. CDR3 DNA sequence: TGTGCCAGCAGCTCGCTAGACGGGACTATCCTGGATGAGCAGTTCTTC.

The CDR3 sequence: CASSLSQGNTIYF. In DNA form, the CDR3 reads TGTGCCAGCAGCTTATCTCAGGGAAACACCATATATTTT. The chain employs TRBV7-2 and TRBJ1-3; D is undetermined. V shed 2 bases and J shed 4 bases, with 6 bases lying between them. CDR3 length: 13 residues. Germline CDR1 and CDR2: SGHTA and FQGNSA.

The J gene is TRBJ1-2, the V gene TRBV6-5; no reliable D call. CDR3 length: 15 amino acids. Trimming stripped 0 bases from V and 2 bases from J, with 10 bases between. CDR1 is MNHEY and CDR2 is SVGAGI in the germline V gene. The CDR3, as DNA: TGTGCCAGCAGTTACTCGAGGGTCAGGAACTATGGCTACACCTTC. Its protein is CASSYSRVRNYGYTF.

V and J are TRBV7-2 and TRBJ2-1, with D possibly matching TRBD2 (5 bases). Germline V lookup: CDR1 SGHTA, CDR2 FQGNSA. The V end lost 4 bases, the J end lost 8 bases, and 15 bases lay between the germline ends. CDR3 size: 14 residues. CDR3 sequence (DNA): TGTGCCAGCAGCTCGCGGGCCCAGTCGGATGAGCAGTTCTTC. This translates into CASSSRAQSDEQFF.

V usage is TRBV6-5 and J usage is TRBJ1-5; D might be TRBD1 (6 bases). Germline lookup yields CDR1 MNHEY and CDR2 SVGAGI. Trimming pared 2 bases from V and 0 bases from J, leaving 11 bases between. This CDR3 comprises 16 residues. CDR3 bases: TGTGCCAGCAGTTACCGGACAGTTGATAGCAATCAGCCCCAGCATTTT. Protein sequence: CASSYRTVDSNQPQHF.

On this clonotype itself: The junction and the germline gene differ at one end; a read error may be behind it. CDR3 nucleotides: TGTGCCAGAAGCTTGGAAGGCCGACCGCAGCCCCAGCATTTT. Its translation: CARSLEGRPQPQHF. The chain links TRBV5-6 to TRBJ1-5; D call uncertain. Germline CDR1 and CDR2: SGHDT and YYEEEE. The CDR3 covers 14 residues.

This clonotype has at least ten counts. The chain links TRBV30 to TRBJ2-7, with D unresolved. Germline loops: CDR1 GTSNPN, CDR2 SVGIG (reference sequence). The CDR3 consists of 11 residues. Trimming pared 3 bases from V and 4 bases from J, leaving 7 bases between. The CDR3 nucleotides read TGTGCCTGGAGAGACGGTTACGAGCAGTACTTC. This translates into CAWRDGYEQYF.

This clonotype was seen at least ten times. The chain combines TRBV25-1 with TRBJ1-5, with D possibly matching TRBD1 (6 bases). CDR3 length equals 15 residues. The germline CDR1 and CDR2 sequences are MGHDK and SYGVNS. V was trimmed by 6 bases and J by 7 bases, leaving 19 bases between them. DNA for the CDR3: TGTGCCAGCAGCCCAACCGGGGGGCTCGGGCAGCCCCAGCATTTT. As protein: CASSPTGGLGQPQHF.

The chain carries TRBV9 and TRBJ1-1, with D possibly TRBD1 on 5 matching bases. V was shortened by 6 bases and J by 4 bases, with 16 bases between the two germline ends. Germline loops: CDR1 SGDLS, CDR2 YYNGEE. The CDR3 loop spans 14 amino acids. DNA of the CDR3: TGTGCCAGCAACTACCAGGGATTGGGCACTGAAGCTTTCTTT. It translates to CASNYQGLGTEAFF.

For this clonotype: Its ends do not fully match the called genes, so a read error is possible. The rearrangement uses TRBV2 and TRBJ2-3; tentatively, D is TRBD1 or TRBD2 (5 bases each). CDR3 length: 15 amino acids. CDR1 and CDR2 (germline): SNHLY, FYNNEI. CDR3 sequence (DNA): TGTACCAGCAGGCCCCAGGGACGAGGCACAGATACGCAGTATTTT. Its translation: CTSRPQGRGTDTQYF. Looking up the rest from reference TRBV2 and TRBJ2-3 gives the full variable domain: EPEVTQTPSHQVTQMGQEVILRCVPISNHLYFYWYRQILGQKVEFLVSFYNNEISEKSEIFDDQFSVERPDGSNFTLKIRSTKLEDSAMYFCTSRPQGRGTDTQYFGPGTRLTVL.

In its sample, this clonotype was seen a few times. The chain couples TRBV3-1 to TRBJ1-4, with a possible D match to TRBD1 (5 bases). The CDR3 contains 15 residues. CDR1 and CDR2 (germline): LGHDT, YNNKEL (reference sequence). The V and J ends lost 0 bases and 10 bases respectively, with 15 bases between them. CDR3 sequence reads: CASSQDLIGTGKLFF. CDR3 bases: TGTGCCAGCAGCCAAGATCTAATTGGGACTGGAAAACTGTTTTTT.

This clonotype came up many times. The J gene is TRBJ2-6, the V gene TRBV27; D gene unclear. The CDR3 has 13 residues. V was cut by 6 bases and J by 2 bases, with 5 bases left in between. Germline-derived CDR1 and CDR2 are MNHEY and SMNVEV (reference sequence). This chain's CDR3 is CASRSTGANVLTF. In DNA, the CDR3 is TGTGCCAGCAGGTCGACTGGGGCCAACGTCCTGACTTTC.

The chain employs TRBV9 and TRBJ1-2; tentatively, D is TRBD1 (6 bases). The CDR3 runs to 15 residues. CDR1 is SGDLS, CDR2 YYNGEE, per germline. Trimming took off 2 bases at V and 2 bases at J, with 13 bases between the two ends. This chain's CDR3 is CASSVGDKANYGYTF. The CDR3, as DNA: TGTGCCAGCAGCGTGGGGGACAAGGCCAACTATGGCTACACCTTC.

This clonotype was counted at least ten times. The V call is TRBV6-6, the J call TRBJ1-6, with D possibly matching TRBD1 (5 bases). The CDR3 sequence is 16 residues long. Germline V gene lookup returns CDR1 MNHNY and CDR2 SVGAGI (reference sequence). The V end lost 2 bases, the J end lost 3 bases, and 11 bases lay between the germline ends. In DNA form, the CDR3 reads TGTGCCAGCAGTTACGACAGTATAAACTATAATTCACCCCTCCACTTT. It encodes CASSYDSINYNSPLHF.

With respect to this clonotype: Germline and junction disagree at one end, which may indicate a read error. The chain recombines TRBV20-1 with TRBJ2-3, with D perhaps matching TRBD2 (7 bases). The CDR3 is 13 amino acids. Per the germline V gene, CDR1 is DFQATT and CDR2 is SNEGSKA (reference sequence). The chain's CDR3 is CSASRGADRYAVF. Here the CDR3 DNA reads TGCAGTGCTAGTCGGGGGGCAGACAGATACGCAGTATTT.

This clonotype was counted at least ten times. The genes are TRBV2 and TRBJ2-7, with D possibly being TRBD2 (5 bases). CDR1 and CDR2 from the germline V gene are SNHLY and FYNNEI. The CDR3 totals 14 residues. The V gene lost 6 bases and the J gene lost 3 bases, with 15 bases spanning the gap. The CDR3 nucleotides are TGTGCCAGCAGCCCCACTAGGCCGGGCTACGAGCAGTACTTC. Translating gives CASSPTRPGYEQYF.